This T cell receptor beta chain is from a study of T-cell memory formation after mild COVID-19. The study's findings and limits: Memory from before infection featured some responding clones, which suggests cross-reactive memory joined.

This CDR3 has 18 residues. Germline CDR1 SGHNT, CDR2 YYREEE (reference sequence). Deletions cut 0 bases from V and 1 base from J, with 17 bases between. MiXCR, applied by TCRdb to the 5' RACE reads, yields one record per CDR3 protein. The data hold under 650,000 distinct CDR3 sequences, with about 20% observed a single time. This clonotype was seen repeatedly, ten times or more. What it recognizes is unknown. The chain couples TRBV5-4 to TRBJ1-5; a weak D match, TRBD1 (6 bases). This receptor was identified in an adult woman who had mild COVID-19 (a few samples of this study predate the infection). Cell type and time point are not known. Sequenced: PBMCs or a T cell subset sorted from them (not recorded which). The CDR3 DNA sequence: TGTGCCAGCAGCTTGGGCAGGGGAAAAGGAGAGAGCAATCAGCCCCAGCATTTT. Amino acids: CASSLGRGKGESNQPQHF.